Sequencing of this T cell receptor beta chain was carried out in a study of cytomegalovirus exposure and HLA in healthy donors. J lost 2 bases, V lost 2 bases, and 8 bases had no gene match. The CDR3 runs 16 residues. Germline V CDR1 and CDR2: MDHEN, SYDVKM. PCR amplification relied on 60 Vbeta primers (plus 13 Jbeta primers). Repertoires were generated with immunoSEQ multiplex PCR, while TCRdb's copy carries only in-frame clones and drops some. The sample holds approximately 100,000 clones. The sequence was obtained from a man between 45 and 60 years old in good health and CMV-seropositive. The specimen sequenced was PBMCs. The chain joins TRBV28 to TRBJ2-7, with 8 nucleotides matching TRBD2. The CDR3 loop is CASSLSWGTRTYEQYF. For the CDR3, the DNA is TGTGCCAGCAGTTTAAGTTGGGGGACTAGAACCTACGAGCAGTACTTC.